The next 20 T cell receptor beta chains were all read from a single sample in a study of T cells in Graves' hyperthyroidism and ophthalmopathy. TCR beta CDR3 regions were amplified from RNA. First-round RT-PCR with HTBI primers amplified the TCR CDR3 region. Each CDR3 protein gets one entry after TCRdb re-called the multiplex PCR reads with MiXCR. The data contain approximately 400,000 distinct CDR3 sequences, around 14% of them singletons. Sequenced sample: blood. Receptor source: a woman aged 55 to 70 with Graves' hyperthyroidism.

This clonotype was counted ten times or more. V is TRBV29-1 and J is TRBJ2-1; D might be TRBD1 (6 bases). V gave up 7 bases and J gave up 9 bases, with 19 bases separating them. The germline V gene has CDR1 SQVTM and CDR2 ANQGSEA. This CDR3 is built from 13 residues. CDR3 sequence: CSGDVSGVREQFF. The CDR3 DNA reads TGCAGCGGCGATGTATCAGGGGTACGTGAGCAGTTCTTC.

This clonotype was observed many times. The chain carries TRBV19 and TRBJ2-1; D is unclear. From germline, CDR1 is LNHDA and CDR2 SQIVND (reference sequence). CDR3 length equals 18 residues. Deletions cut 5 bases from V and 0 bases from J, with 20 bases between. CDR3 nucleotide sequence: TGTGCCAGTAGTCGATACCCCCTTAAGGCTAGCTCCTACAATGAGCAGTTCTTC. It encodes CASSRYPLKASSYNEQFF.

This clonotype came up many times. The V and J genes are TRBV7-8 and TRBJ2-5; no clear D gene. V was trimmed by 0 bases and J by 6 bases, leaving 17 bases between them. The CDR3 sequence is 16 residues long. Germline V gene data show CDR1 as SGHVS and CDR2 as FQNEAQ. CDR3: CASSLANPRSYKTQYF. The CDR3 DNA reads as TGTGCCAGCAGCTTAGCGAACCCACGGTCCTACAAGACCCAGTACTTC.

This clonotype was seen ten or more times. J is TRBJ2-1 and V is TRBV5-6, with TRBD2 as a possible D gene (5 bases). CDR1 SGHDT and CDR2 YYEEEE come from the germline V gene. The ends were cut back, 0 bases at V and 5 bases at J, with 21 bases in the middle. This CDR3 has 18 amino acids. The CDR3 here is CASSLGWAAPSRHNEQFF. The CDR3 DNA sequence: TGTGCCAGCAGCTTGGGGTGGGCTGCACCTAGCCGGCACAATGAGCAGTTCTTC.

The V gene is TRBV29-1, the J gene TRBJ1-1, with 7 bases aligning to TRBD1. The germline gives CDR1 SQVTM, CDR2 ANQGSEA. The junction had 8 bases not matched to a gene; V was cut back by 1 base and J by 3 bases. The CDR3 totals 15 residues. The CDR3 DNA sequence: TGCAGCGTTGAAGCCCCGACAGGGTGGGACACTGAAGCTTTCTTT. Translated, it gives CSVEAPTGWDTEAFF.

This clonotype came up many times. The J gene is TRBJ2-7, the V gene TRBV6-1; D unclear. Germline CDR1 MNHNS, CDR2 SASEGT. The CDR3 runs 15 residues. Trimming shortened V by 3 bases and J by 2 bases, and 14 bases separated the two germline ends. The CDR3 here is CASSDPGVSTYEQYF. The CDR3 coding sequence is TGTGCCAGCAGTGACCCAGGAGTGAGTACCTACGAGCAGTACTTC.

This rearrangement joins TRBV19 to TRBJ1-3; D is ambiguous. CDR3 size: 12 residues. Germline assignment: CDR1 LNHDA and CDR2 SQIVND (reference sequence). Trimming left V 3 bases short and J 3 bases short, with 3 bases between. The CDR3 DNA reads as TGTGCCAGTAGTATTATTGGAAACACCATATATTTT. Translation: CASSIIGNTIYF. The full variable domain, rest sourced from reference TRBV19 and TRBJ1-3, is DGGITQSPKYLFRKEGQNVTLSCEQNLNHDAMYWYRQDPGQGLRLIYYSQIVNDFQKGDIAEGYSVSREKKESFPLTVTSAQKNPTAFYLCASSIIGNTIYFGEGSWLTVV.

This CDR3 is CASSFVAGGRDGYTF. For the CDR3, the DNA is TGTGCCAGCAGTTTTGTGGCAGGGGGAAGGGACGGCTACACCTTC. The V call is TRBV28, the J call TRBJ1-2; TRBD1 matches at 7 bases. This CDR3 has 15 residues. Looked up from germline, CDR1 is MDHEN and CDR2 is SYDVKM. After removal of 3 bases from V and 8 bases from J, the junction contained 12 bases not matched to a gene.

As to this clonotype: This may arise from a read error, as a much more abundant clone is one base away. The rearrangement joins TRBV12-3 or TRBV12-4 to TRBJ2-7; TRBD2 matches 12 bases. The CDR3 is 16 amino acids. V dropped 1 base and J dropped 7; count of bases not matched to a gene: 8. CDR3 sequence: CASSLVSLAGGLEQYF. Written as DNA, the CDR3 is TGTGCCAGCAGTTTAGTATCACTAGCGGGAGGTCTTGAGCAGTACTTC.

This clonotype has a count of ten or more. The chain joins TRBV3-1 to TRBJ2-7; 7 positions match TRBD1. Germline V CDR1 and CDR2: LGHDT, YNNKEL (reference sequence). The CDR3 has 16 residues. The junction had 8 bases not matched to a gene; V was cut back by 0 bases and J by 3 bases. This chain's CDR3 is CASSQDIQGYRYEQYF. The CDR3 DNA follows: TGTGCCAGCAGCCAAGACATACAGGGGTACCGCTACGAGCAGTACTTC.

This clonotype came up many times. The V gene is TRBV6-1, the J gene TRBJ1-5; TRBD1 matches 10 bases. Germline CDR1 reads MNHNS; CDR2 reads SASEGT. CDR3 length: 14 residues. V was clipped by 9 bases and J by 5 bases; unmatched bases: 7. The CDR3: CASCGQGVYQPQHF. The CDR3 nucleotides read TGTGCCAGTTGCGGACAGGGGGTTTATCAGCCCCAGCATTTT.

At least ten counts were recorded for this clonotype. The DNA is left out, because the CDR3 cannot be placed on it with certainty; the CDR3 is given as TCRdb lists it. The rearrangement uses TRBV6-1 and TRBJ2-5; the table's D call TRBD2 went unverified against the DNA. Including both end residues, the CDR3 is 15 amino acids long. Germline CDR1 is MNHNS and CDR2 is SASEGT. This chain's CDR3 is CASSTSFRAPLPQYF.

This clonotype has at least ten counts. The chain combines TRBV27 with TRBJ2-7; 7 nucleotides agree with TRBD1. Germline V gene sequence: CDR1 MNHEY, CDR2 SMNVEV (reference sequence). CDR3 size: 16 residues. Losses at the gene ends were 3 bases for V and 2 bases for J; bases not matched to a gene: 10. The CDR3 loop is CASSFLPGQPPYEQYF. Here the CDR3 DNA reads TGTGCCAGCAGTTTTCTTCCGGGACAGCCACCCTACGAGCAGTACTTC.

This clonotype was seen at least ten times. The rearrangement uses TRBV18 and TRBJ2-7; D may be TRBD1 or TRBD2 (5 bases each). Germline assignment: CDR1 KGHSH and CDR2 LQKENI. The CDR3 is 13 residues long. The V end was cut by 4 bases, the J end by 4 bases, with 11 bases between. CDR3 DNA: TGTGCCAGCTCACTCGGGACGGATTACGAGCAGTACTTC. Translating it yields CASSLGTDYEQYF.

This clonotype was observed at least ten times. This chain uses TRBV28 with TRBJ1-1; D unclear. V gave up 2 bases and J gave up 4 bases, with 11 bases separating them. Germline CDR1 is MDHEN and CDR2 is SYDVKM. The CDR3 spans 14 residues. CDR3 in DNA: TGTGCCAGCAGTTTAGGCAACCGGGGCACTGAAGCTTTCTTT. Protein: CASSLGNRGTEAFF.

This clonotype has a count of ten or more. V usage is TRBV11-2 and J usage is TRBJ1-3, with D possibly being TRBD1 (5 bases). Germline V gene sequence: CDR1 SGHAT, CDR2 FQNNGV. V was clipped by 1 base and J by 2 bases, with 6 bases between them. CDR3 size: 14 residues. CDR3 protein: CASSLVTAGNTIYF. CDR3 in DNA: TGTGCCAGCAGCTTAGTGACAGCTGGAAACACCATATATTTT.

Ten or more counts support this clonotype. V usage is TRBV20-1 and J usage is TRBJ2-6; D might be TRBD1 (5 bases). The germline V gene encodes CDR1 DFQATT and CDR2 SNEGSKA (reference sequence). The CDR3 loop spans 17 amino acids. V was cut by 0 bases and J by 0 bases, with 12 bases left in between. CDR3 DNA: TGCAGTGCTAGAGATCGGGTTAGGGGCTCTGGGGCCAACGTCCTGACTTTC. Residues: CSARDRVRGSGANVLTF.

This clonotype was counted ten times or more. This sequence joins TRBV30 and TRBJ1-1; no firm D call. Trimming removed 2 bases from V and 1 base from J, with 14 bases in between. Per germline, CDR1 GTSNPN and CDR2 SVGIG (reference sequence). This CDR3 comprises 15 residues. In nucleotides, the CDR3 is TGTGCCTGGAGTCCCACTTTAGGGCAGAACACTGAAGCTTTCTTT. It codes for CAWSPTLGQNTEAFF. Full variable domain (outside the CDR3, taken from reference TRBV30 and TRBJ1-1): SQTIHQWPATLVQPVGSPLSLECTVEGTSNPNLYWYRQAAGRGLQLLFYSVGIGQISSEVPQNLSASRPQDRQFILSSKKLLLSDSGFYLCAWSPTLGQNTEAFFGQGTRLTVV.

This clonotype was recorded a few times. The V and J genes are TRBV20-1 and TRBJ1-4, with D perhaps matching TRBD1 (6 bases). CDR1 and CDR2 (germline): DFQATT, SNEGSKA (reference sequence). The CDR3 contains 13 residues. Trimming removed 2 bases at V and 6 bases at J, with 10 bases between. The CDR3 region is CSARSYRDEKLFF. The CDR3 DNA follows: TGCAGTGCTAGATCGTACAGGGATGAAAAACTGTTTTTT.

This clonotype was detected a few times. This is likely a read error, given that the CDR3 carries no conserved phenylalanine or tryptophan at its end. The rearrangement joins TRBV28 to TRBJ2-7, with D hard to call. This CDR3 region has 13 residues. Germline lookup yields CDR1 MDHEN and CDR2 SYDVKM. The V end lost 8 bases, the J end lost 2 bases, and 13 bases lay between the germline ends. The CDR3 loop reads CASLDMDPYEQYL. The DNA of the CDR3 is TGTGCCAGCCTTGACATGGACCCCTACGAGCAGTACCTC.